The 2 T cell receptor beta chains below come from one sample, sequenced in a study of T cell responses to AZD1222 COVID-19 vaccine. Data came from immunoSEQ multiplex PCR; TCRdb stores just in-frame clones and leaves some out. Of more than 95,000 clones detected, more than 75% appear once; the ten largest clones hold about 3.1%. The starting material was peripheral blood, obtained 28 days after the second dose of the MenACWY control vaccine. These receptors originate from an adult who received the MenACWY meningococcal vaccine as a control.

The chain recombines TRBV11-3 with TRBJ2-6, with D perhaps TRBD2 (5 bases). The CDR3 is 17 amino acids. The V and J ends lost 1 base and 0 bases respectively, with 10 bases between them. Germline loops: CDR1 SGHNT, CDR2 YENEEA. CDR3 bases: TGTGCCAGCAGCTTAGGAGGACTTACCTCTGGGGCCAACGTCCTGACTTTC. This encodes CASSLGGLTSGANVLTF.

The rearrangement links TRBV6-5 to TRBJ1-5; 7 bases match TRBD1. CDR1 MNHEY and CDR2 SVGAGI come from the germline V gene. This CDR3 is built from 13 residues. The J segment lost 7 bases and the V segment lost 5 bases, leaving 5 bases of the junction unmatched. Written as DNA, the CDR3 is TGTGCCAGCAGTCGAGACAGGGACCAGCCCCAGCATTTT. It specifies CASSRDRDQPQHF.